The subject of this entry is one TCR beta chain. As yet, its antigen is unknown. Use of 60 Vbeta and 13 Jbeta primers characterized the PCR. Some clones are missing from TCRdb's copy, which holds only in-frame ones; the method was immunoSEQ multiplex PCR. The sample carries roughly 190,000 clones, less than 85% recorded once. The entry originates in a study of cytomegalovirus exposure and HLA in healthy donors. Study-level points and caveats: Researchers reported in a later analysis that a missense DCLRE1C variant was tied to TCR beta V- and J-gene trimming.

The germline gives CDR1 SGHTA, CDR2 FQGNSA. The CDR3 contains 16 residues. The germline V and J ends were trimmed by 0 bases and 1 base, with 13 bases remaining between them. This sequence was found in a man aged 25 to 40 in good health and CMV-seropositive. The chain recombines TRBV7-2 with TRBJ2-7; D perhaps matches TRBD1 (5 bases). Sequenced sample: PBMCs. This CDR3 reads CASSLAAGLVSYEQYF. CDR3 sequence (DNA): TGTGCCAGCAGCTTAGCGGCAGGGTTGGTATCCTACGAGCAGTACTTC.